This T cell receptor beta chain stems from a study of blood T cell repertoires in COVID-19. Study information: Samples representing acute and convalescent COVID-19 were sourced from the United States, Italy and Spain. Nucleic acid was either cDNA or gDNA, and it came from T cells, B-cell-depleted T cells, or PBMCs.

The CDR3 contains 14 residues. Trimming shortened V by 11 bases and J by 0 bases, and 16 bases separated the two germline ends. Germline assignment: CDR1 MNHEY and CDR2 SVGAGI. Authors' processing steps: Scientists estimated how many nucleated cells there were by amplifying reference gene primers. Produced via immunoSEQ multiplex PCR; TCRdb's table is partial and in-frame only. That table is the source of V, J and clone size, and D and trimming were worked out from the DNA. Of about 90,000 clones in the sample, 80% to 95% are singletons; the top ten hold about 2.5%. The TCR sequence derives from a human donor with active COVID-19. The donor label of this sample is uncertain. The chain links TRBV6-5 to TRBJ1-1; maybe TRBD1 (6 bases). Sequences were obtained from peripheral blood. CDR3 residues: CAGKDRDMNTEAFF. CDR3 DNA: TGTGCCGGAAAGGACAGAGACATGAACACTGAAGCTTTCTTT.